Each of the 28 T cell receptor beta chains below was sequenced from the same sample in a study of cytomegalovirus exposure and HLA in healthy donors. The PCR had 60 Vbeta and 13 Jbeta primers. Sequencing was performed with immunoSEQ multiplex PCR; in TCRdb, only in-frame clones are kept and a portion is missing. The sample holds roughly 110,000 clones, over 70% seen once. The sample taken for sequencing was PBMCs. These receptors all stem from a man between 25 and 39 years old in good health and CMV-seronegative.

CDR3 in amino acids: CASSPGGGQGQRQPQHF. CDR3 sequence (DNA): TGTGCCAGCAGCCCGGGGGGTGGACAGGGACAACGGCAGCCCCAGCATTTT. V usage is TRBV11-2 and J usage is TRBJ1-5, with TRBD1 matching 8 bases. The CDR3 length is 17 residues. V gave up 5 bases and J gave up 7 bases; unmatched junction bases: 16. Germline assignment: CDR1 SGHAT and CDR2 FQNNGV.

The genes are TRBV5-1 and TRBJ2-3; possible D gene TRBD2, 5 bases. CDR1 is SGHRS, CDR2 YFSETQ, per germline. This CDR3 contains 15 residues. V was trimmed by 2 bases and J by 3 bases, leaving 13 bases between them. The CDR3 sequence is CASSLGPTRTDTQYF. CDR3 sequence (DNA): TGCGCCAGCAGCTTAGGGCCAACTAGGACAGATACGCAGTATTTT.

The chain employs TRBV28 and TRBJ1-6; D not certain. Trimming removed 7 bases from V and 10 bases from J, with 8 bases in between. This CDR3 is 11 amino acids long. Looked up from germline, CDR1 is MDHEN and CDR2 is SYDVKM. CDR3 nucleotide sequence: TGTGCCAGCACCAAGCGCTCACCCCTCCACTTT. Translation gives CASTKRSPLHF.

The sample holds a few counts of this clone. This chain uses TRBV4-1 with TRBJ1-2, with D tentatively TRBD1 (6 bases). The germline V and J ends were trimmed by 3 bases and 4 bases, with 9 bases remaining between them. The CDR3 loop spans 13 amino acids. Germline lookup yields CDR1 MGHRA and CDR2 YSYEKL. Here the CDR3 DNA reads TGCGCCAGCAGCCAGACAGGTCTCTATGGCTACACCTTC. Its translation: CASSQTGLYGYTF.

The rearrangement uses TRBV14 and TRBJ2-1, with TRBD1 as a possible D gene (5 bases). The length of the CDR3 is 17 residues. Trimming pared 3 bases from V and 3 bases from J, leaving 18 bases between. Per the germline V gene, CDR1 is SGHDN and CDR2 is FVKESK. CDR3 loop: CASSQSRAGIGYNEQFF. The CDR3 DNA is TGTGCCAGCAGCCAGTCAAGGGCAGGGATCGGCTACAATGAGCAGTTCTTC.

V is TRBV5-1 and J is TRBJ2-3; no clear D. V lost 3 bases and J lost 6, with 11 bases in between. Germline values: CDR1 SGHRS, CDR2 YFSETQ. This CDR3 spans 13 amino acids. The CDR3 nucleotides are TGCGCCAGCAGCTACCAACCTCGGGATACGCAGTATTTT. Translation: CASSYQPRDTQYF. Looking up the rest from reference TRBV5-1 and TRBJ2-3 gives the full variable domain: KAGVTQTPRYLIKTRGQQVTLSCSPISGHRSVSWYQQTPGQGLQFLFEYFSETQRNKGNFPGRFSGRQFSNSRSEMNVSTLELGDSALYLCASSYQPRDTQYFGPGTRLTVL.

This sequence joins TRBV6-4 and TRBJ2-1, with 7 nucleotides matching TRBD2. V lost 3 bases and J lost 7; bases outside the gene matches: 3. The CDR3 runs 13 residues. Germline values: CDR1 MRHNA, CDR2 SNTAGT. The CDR3 spells CASSEKGGNEQFF. DNA for the CDR3: TGTGCCAGCAGTGAAAAGGGAGGGAATGAGCAGTTCTTC.

The chain recombines TRBV7-2 with TRBJ1-1, with 8 bases lining up with TRBD1. The CDR3 sequence is 17 residues long. Germline V gene sequence: CDR1 SGHTA, CDR2 FQGNSA. V dropped 1 base and J dropped 6; count of bases not matched to a gene: 13. The CDR3 reads CASSLGVGSQGQAEAFF. The CDR3 nucleotides read TGTGCCAGCAGCTTAGGGGTGGGGTCGCAGGGACAGGCTGAAGCTTTCTTT.

This sequence joins TRBV6-1 and TRBJ2-7; D is perhaps TRBD1 (5 bases). CDR1 and CDR2 (germline): MNHNS, SASEGT. Trimming shortened V by 2 bases and J by 7 bases, and 12 bases separated the two germline ends. The CDR3 runs to 13 residues. Here the CDR3 DNA reads TGTGCCAGCAGTGAACTTGGGGCCTGGGAGCAGTACTTC. This codes for CASSELGAWEQYF.

This clone was detected a few times. The chain has TRBV6-1 and TRBJ1-3, with unresolved D. The V end was cut by 7 bases, the J end by 1 base, with 11 bases between. The CDR3 sequence is 14 residues long. Looked up from germline, CDR1 is MNHNS and CDR2 is SASEGT. The CDR3 coding sequence is TGTGCCAGCATCCTATCGGGTTCTGGAAACACCATATATTTT. As protein: CASILSGSGNTIYF.

On this clone: The junction and the germline gene differ at one end; a read error may be behind it. The identical CDR3 is also encoded by other nucleotide sequences in the sample. The gene calls are TRBV29-1 and TRBJ1-1; D is ambiguous. This CDR3 region has 11 residues. The V gene's germline CDR1 is SQVTM and CDR2 ANQGSEA. The CDR3 region is CSARENTEAFF. The CDR3, as DNA: TGCAGCGCACGGGAGAACACTGAGGCTTTCTTT.

This clone was detected a few times. V and J are TRBV9 and TRBJ2-3; D unresolved. The CDR3 is 15 residues long. Trimming took 4 bases from V and 0 from J, leaving 12 bases between them. The germline V gene encodes CDR1 SGDLS and CDR2 YYNGEE. The CDR3 spells CASSPEARSTDTQYF. In DNA, the CDR3 is TGTGCCAGCAGCCCAGAGGCCCGGAGCACAGATACGCAGTATTTT.

CDR3 sequence reads: CASIKGGESTEAFF. Written as DNA, the CDR3 is TGTGCCAGCATTAAAGGGGGTGAAAGCACTGAAGCTTTCTTT. V is TRBV28 and J is TRBJ1-1, with a weak D call TRBD1 (6 bases). V shed 7 bases and J shed 4 bases, with 16 bases lying between them. There are 14 residues in the CDR3. Germline-derived CDR1 and CDR2 are MDHEN and SYDVKM.

The chain is built from TRBV28 and TRBJ1-1; a weak D match, TRBD1 (5 bases). Germline assignment: CDR1 MDHEN and CDR2 SYDVKM. Between the trimmed V and J ends, which lost 11 bases and 4 bases, there was a span of 14 bases. This CDR3 is 12 amino acids long. The chain's CDR3 is CALRGSSTEAFF. The CDR3 coding sequence is TGTGCCCTTAGGGGCTCGAGCACTGAAGCTTTCTTT.

The table lists this clone with a few counts. The V gene is TRBV6-5, the J gene TRBJ1-5; the match to TRBD1 covers 7 bases. The CDR3 has 15 amino acids. CDR1 MNHEY and CDR2 SVGAGI come from the germline V gene. Trimming took 6 bases from V and 2 from J; bases not matched to a gene: 7. In DNA, the CDR3 is TGTGCCAGCAGACCCGACAGGGATGGCAATCAGCCCCAGCATTTT. It specifies CASRPDRDGNQPQHF.

The V gene is TRBV28, the J gene TRBJ1-1, with D possibly being TRBD1 (6 bases). The CDR3 is made up of 15 amino acids. The germline CDR1 and CDR2 sequences are MDHEN and SYDVKM. V gave up 6 bases and J gave up 4 bases, with 18 bases separating them. In DNA, the CDR3 is TGTGCCAGCAGCCTTGGGGGGGCGCGGGGCACTGAAGCTTTCTTT. Its translation is CASSLGGARGTEAFF. Variable domain in full (rest from reference TRBV28 and TRBJ1-1): DVKVTQSSRYLVKRTGEKVFLECVQDMDHENMFWYRQDPGLGLRLIYFSYDVKMKEKGDIPEGYSVSREKKERFSLILESASTNQTSMYLCASSLGGARGTEAFFGQGTRLTVV.

The genes are TRBV18 and TRBJ2-2, with 9 bases fitting TRBD2. CDR3 length equals 15 residues. V was clipped by 6 bases and J by 0 bases; unmatched bases: 2. CDR1 is KGHSH and CDR2 is LQKENI in the germline V gene. As DNA, the CDR3 is TGTGCCAGCTCCCGGACTAGCGCGAACACCGGGGAGCTGTTTTTT. Translating it yields CASSRTSANTGELFF.

The table lists this clone with a count of one. Other DNA variants within this sample encode the same CDR3. The gene calls are TRBV2 and TRBJ2-3, with 8 bases matching TRBD2. This CDR3 is built from 14 residues. Unmatched junction bases numbered 3, after V lost 4 bases and J lost 3 bases. CDR1 and CDR2 from the germline V gene are SNHLY and FYNNEI. The CDR3 nucleotides are TGTGCCAGCAGTGGCGGGAGGAAGACAGATACGCAGTATTTT. Translated, it gives CASSGGRKTDTQYF. The full variable domain, with the rest looked up from reference TRBV2 and TRBJ2-3, is EPEVTQTPSHQVTQMGQEVILRCVPISNHLYFYWYRQILGQKVEFLVSFYNNEISEKSEIFDDQFSVERPDGSNFTLKIRSTKLEDSAMYFCASSGGRKTDTQYFGPGTRLTVL.

The V and J genes are TRBV5-1 and TRBJ2-5; D perhaps matches TRBD2 (6 bases). The germline V and J ends were trimmed by 4 bases and 7 bases, with 11 bases remaining between them. The CDR3 runs to 12 residues. Germline V gene lookup returns CDR1 SGHRS and CDR2 YFSETQ. In DNA form, the CDR3 reads TGCGCCAGCAGCAAGGAGGAGGGGACCCAGTACTTC. It codes for CASSKEEGTQYF.

The J gene is TRBJ1-2, the V gene TRBV29-1; D may be TRBD1 (6 bases). Looked up from germline, CDR1 is SQVTM and CDR2 is ANQGSEA. The CDR3 length is 14 residues. Trimming took 7 bases from V and 4 from J, leaving 19 bases between them. The CDR3 reads CSAPGAGQPYGYTF. The CDR3, as DNA: TGCAGCGCCCCAGGGGCTGGACAGCCCTATGGCTACACCTTC.

The V call is TRBV5-1, the J call TRBJ2-7; maybe TRBD2 (5 bases). CDR3 length equals 14 residues. V lost 4 bases and J 0 bases, leaving 11 bases between the germline ends. Germline lookup yields CDR1 SGHRS and CDR2 YFSETQ. The DNA for the CDR3 is TGCGCCAGCAGCCGAGGAGCGGACTCCTACGAGCAGTACTTC. Amino acids: CASSRGADSYEQYF. Full variable domain (outside the CDR3, taken from reference TRBV5-1 and TRBJ2-7): KAGVTQTPRYLIKTRGQQVTLSCSPISGHRSVSWYQQTPGQGLQFLFEYFSETQRNKGNFPGRFSGRQFSNSRSEMNVSTLELGDSALYLCASSRGADSYEQYFGPGTRLTVT.

The V call is TRBV18, the J call TRBJ1-5; no clear D. The CDR3 loop spans 13 amino acids. The germline V and J ends were trimmed by 2 bases and 6 bases, with 8 bases remaining between them. Germline CDR1 is KGHSH and CDR2 is LQKENI. Here the CDR3 DNA reads TGTGCCAGCTCACCAGGGGAGTCTCAGCCCCAGCATTTT. It translates to CASSPGESQPQHF.

CDR3 protein: CATSTRGGNTEAFF. The CDR3 nucleotides read TGTGCCACCAGCACCCGAGGGGGGAACACTGAAGCTTTCTTT. The rearrangement links TRBV15 to TRBJ1-1; a weak D match, TRBD1 (6 bases). The V end was cut by 4 bases, the J end by 1 base, with 10 bases between. The CDR3 consists of 14 residues. The V gene's germline CDR1 is LNHNV and CDR2 YYDKDF (reference sequence).

The chain uses TRBV30 and TRBJ2-3; TRBD1 aligns across 8 bases. Per germline, CDR1 GTSNPN and CDR2 SVGIG (reference sequence). The CDR3 is made up of 14 amino acids. Germline trimming cut 3 bases from V and 1 base from J; bases unmatched to any gene: 3. This chain's CDR3 is CAWSLGQGTDTQYF. The CDR3 nucleotides read TGTGCCTGGAGCTTGGGACAGGGCACAGATACGCAGTATTTT.

This CDR3 is CASSVGTTNYEQYF. The CDR3 DNA follows: TGTGCCAGCAGCGTGGGGACTACCAACTACGAGCAGTACTTC. V usage is TRBV9 and J usage is TRBJ2-7, with TRBD2 matching 7 bases. This CDR3 region has 14 residues. V shed 2 bases and J 3 bases; nucleotides not matched to a gene: 5. CDR1 and CDR2 (germline): SGDLS, YYNGEE.

The gene calls are TRBV2 and TRBJ1-4; 8 bases line up with TRBD1. The CDR3 is 14 residues long. V lost 8 bases to trimming and J lost 8 bases; unmatched junction nucleotides: 10. The germline CDR1 and CDR2 sequences are SNHLY and FYNNEI. The CDR3 here is CASAPDRAWEKLFF. The CDR3 nucleotides read TGTGCCAGCGCCCCGGACAGGGCATGGGAAAAACTGTTTTTT.

The chain has TRBV6-5 and TRBJ1-6; D may be TRBD1 (5 bases). The CDR3 consists of 13 residues. V lost 6 bases and J lost 9, with 12 bases in between. Per the germline V gene, CDR1 is MNHEY and CDR2 is SVGAGI. For the CDR3, the DNA is TGTGCCAGCAGCGGACAATCCGGTTCACCCCTCCACTTT. Translating it yields CASSGQSGSPLHF.

The chain couples TRBV6-4 to TRBJ2-3; D perhaps matches TRBD2 (6 bases). Germline assignment: CDR1 MRHNA and CDR2 SNTAGT. The CDR3 is made up of 13 amino acids. The V end lost 4 bases, the J end lost 3 bases, and 8 bases lay between the germline ends. The CDR3 DNA follows: TGTGCCAGCAGTGTAGCGGAAACAGATACGCAGTATTTT. Translated: CASSVAETDTQYF.